Shown below are 4 T cell receptor beta chains from a single sample sequenced in a study of blood T cell repertoires in COVID-19. The method was immunoSEQ multiplex PCR; TCRdb's version includes in-frame clones alone and lacks a portion of them. The sample yields under 250,000 clones, about 93% seen once. Sequencing input: peripheral blood. The source of these receptors is a man in his 60s with COVID-19, enrolled during active disease.

V is TRBV19 and J is TRBJ2-2, with 10 bases matching TRBD2. The CDR3 loop spans 16 amino acids. Germline-derived CDR1 and CDR2 are LNHDA and SQIVND (reference sequence). The V segment lost 3 bases and the J segment 5 bases; nucleotides outside the gene matches: 6. The CDR3 nucleotides are TGTGCCAGTAGTATTCTCTTAGCGGGAGGAACCGGGGAGCTGTTTTTT. Its translation is CASSILLAGGTGELFF. The full variable domain, its missing parts supplied by reference TRBV19 and TRBJ2-2, is DGGITQSPKYLFRKEGQNVTLSCEQNLNHDAMYWYRQDPGQGLRLIYYSQIVNDFQKGDIAEGYSVSREKKESFPLTVTSAQKNPTAFYLCASSILLAGGTGELFFGEGSRLTVL.

The count of this clone is one. The chain combines TRBV7-9 with TRBJ1-4; no clear D gene. Germline V gene lookup returns CDR1 SEHNR and CDR2 FQNEAQ (reference sequence). This CDR3 comprises 16 residues. V lost 1 base to trimming and J lost 4 bases, with 13 bases between them. CDR3 loop: CASSLEYTGVNEKLFF. CDR3 coding DNA: TGTGCCAGCAGCTTAGAATATACCGGTGTTAATGAAAAACTGTTTTTT.

The chain employs TRBV5-1 and TRBJ2-3; TRBD2 matches at 9 bases. Germline V gives CDR1 SGHRS, CDR2 YFSETQ. With 4 bases clipped from V and 3 bases from J, the junction kept 6 bases outside the gene matches. CDR3 length equals 15 residues. In DNA, the CDR3 is TGCGCCAGCAGCCCGGTAGCGGGGGAAACAGATACGCAGTATTTT. Residues: CASSPVAGETDTQYF.

The rearrangement joins TRBV19 to TRBJ1-5; D perhaps matches TRBD1 (5 bases). V lost 3 bases to trimming and J lost 2 bases, with 11 bases between them. CDR1 is LNHDA, CDR2 SQIVND, per germline (reference sequence). The CDR3 sequence is 15 residues long. CDR3 in amino acids: CASSILSGGNQPQHF. In nucleotides, the CDR3 is TGTGCCAGTAGTATTCTTTCGGGGGGCAATCAGCCCCAGCATTTT.